This T cell receptor (beta chain) emerged from a study of T cell repertoires in cytomegalovirus infection. Study-level background: From public TCR beta signatures came an indication of both CMV infection and matching HLA type.

Study conclusions and caveats: Summed frequency of shared TCR beta families picked out CMV carriers who also had the relevant HLA. The response measured ex vivo was dominated by TCR beta clonotypes (HLA-C-restricted and CMV-specific).

A remark on this clonotype: The antigen is not known.

TCRdb re-called the reads through MiXCR, storing one row per CDR3 protein. The sample holds about 360,000 distinct CDR3 sequences; approximately 18% are singletons and the top ten take 8.7%. The CDR3 totals 16 residues. Unmatched junction bases numbered 9, after V lost 4 bases and J lost 1 base. Germline V gene data show CDR1 as SGDLS and CDR2 as YYNGEE. The sequenced material came from PBMCs. This receptor was obtained from a human donor in good health (CMV status not recorded). Some clones in this sample may be carry-over from other donors' samples. V gene TRBV9 combines with J gene TRBJ2-3, with 7 bases lining up with TRBD2. CDR3 sequence (DNA): TGTGCCAGCAGCCCCCGCGGCCGGGGGGGCACAGATACGCAGTATTTT. Translated, it gives CASSPRGRGGTDTQYF.